A selection of T cell receptor beta chains follows, all from one sample in a study of OX40 agonist ivuxolimab in advanced cancers. Sequencing used immunoSEQ multiplex PCR; TCRdb keeps in-frame clones, though not all of them. The repertoire holds 60,000 or so clones, with 85% to 95% as singletons. Sequences were derived from CD4+ or CD8+ T cells sorted from blood, sampled in a trial of the OX40 agonist ivuxolimab. The receptors were sampled from an adult with an advanced solid tumor such as melanoma, head and neck, liver or kidney cancer. Each CDR3 is given with its conserved first and last residue. The order of the fields is D gene, V gene, J gene, clone size, CDR3 protein, CDR3 DNA. The D gene is left open where the match is weak. Expanded clones get a size class; other rows say once, few or many, or leave the size out.

d_call: TRBD1
v_call: TRBV7-9
j_call: TRBJ2-1
clone_size: -
cdr3_aa: CASSTRTGYNEQFF
cdr3_nt: TGTGCCAGCAGCACCCGGACAGGATACAATGAGCAGTTCTTC

d_call: -
v_call: TRBV6-5
j_call: TRBJ2-1
clone_size: -
cdr3_aa: CASSLPGRMNEQFF
cdr3_nt: TGTGCCAGCAGTTTACCGGGACGTATGAATGAGCAGTTCTTC

d_call: TRBD2
v_call: TRBV27
j_call: TRBJ2-3
clone_size: -
cdr3_aa: CASSPRLAGLLGDTQYF
cdr3_nt: TGTGCCAGCAGCCCACGACTAGCGGGCTTACTGGGGGATACGCAGTATTTT

d_call: TRBD1
v_call: TRBV7-9
j_call: TRBJ1-2
clone_size: -
cdr3_aa: CASSLADRDIYGYTF
cdr3_nt: TGTGCCAGCAGCTTAGCGGACAGGGACATCTATGGCTACACCTTC

d_call: -
v_call: TRBV4-3
j_call: TRBJ1-5
clone_size: few
cdr3_aa: CASSQDRGNNQPQHF
cdr3_nt: TGCGCCAGCAGCCAAGATAGGGGGAACAATCAGCCCCAGCATTTT

d_call: -
v_call: TRBV9
j_call: TRBJ1-3
clone_size: -
cdr3_aa: CASAPGPLGQSGNTIYF
cdr3_nt: TGTGCCAGCGCCCCGGGGCCCCTCGGACAGTCGGGAAACACCATATATTTT

d_call: -
v_call: TRBV20-1
j_call: TRBJ2-3
clone_size: -
cdr3_aa: CSARATDTQYF
cdr3_nt: TGCAGTGCTAGAGCTACAGATACGCAGTATTTT

d_call: -
v_call: TRBV5-6
j_call: TRBJ2-2
clone_size: -
cdr3_aa: CASTSVEGRELFF
cdr3_nt: TGTGCCAGCACCTCAGTAGAAGGACGAGAGCTGTTTTTT

d_call: TRBD2
v_call: TRBV9
j_call: TRBJ2-4
clone_size: -
cdr3_aa: CASSISGRASDIQYF
cdr3_nt: TGTGCCAGCAGCATTAGCGGGAGGGCCAGCGACATTCAGTACTTC

d_call: -
v_call: TRBV9
j_call: TRBJ1-5
clone_size: -
cdr3_aa: CATPRYSNQPQHF
cdr3_nt: TGTGCCACCCCCAGATATAGCAATCAGCCCCAGCATTTT

d_call: TRBD1
v_call: TRBV29-1
j_call: TRBJ1-2
clone_size: -
cdr3_aa: CSVEYRTGNYGYTF
cdr3_nt: TGCAGCGTTGAATATAGGACAGGGAACTATGGCTACACCTTC

d_call: TRBD1
v_call: TRBV13
j_call: TRBJ2-7
clone_size: -
cdr3_aa: CASLQDRGFLHF
cdr3_nt: TGTGCCAGCCTCCAGGACAGGGGGTTTTTGCACTTC

d_call: -
v_call: TRBV4-3
j_call: TRBJ2-5
clone_size: once
cdr3_aa: CASSQEGVSGETQYF
cdr3_nt: TGCGCCAGCAGCCAAGAAGGGGTGAGCGGAGAGACCCAGTACTTC

d_call: TRBD1
v_call: TRBV28
j_call: TRBJ2-7
clone_size: -
cdr3_aa: CASRGQGPSYEQYF
cdr3_nt: TGTGCCAGCAGAGGACAGGGCCCATCCTACGAGCAGTACTTC

d_call: -
v_call: TRBV7-3
j_call: TRBJ2-2
clone_size: -
cdr3_aa: CASSPRGTGELFF
cdr3_nt: TGTGCCAGCAGCCCCCGCGGGACCGGGGAGCTGTTTTTT

d_call: -
v_call: TRBV4-1
j_call: TRBJ1-2
clone_size: -
cdr3_aa: CASSQAGGGYTF
cdr3_nt: TGCGCCAGCAGCCAGGCGGGGGGCGGCTACACCTTC

d_call: -
v_call: TRBV5-3
j_call: TRBJ1-2
clone_size: -
cdr3_aa: CARSLFLGPYGYTF
cdr3_nt: TGTGCCAGAAGCTTGTTTCTGGGCCCCTATGGCTACACCTTC

d_call: -
v_call: TRBV6-1
j_call: TRBJ1-5
clone_size: -
cdr3_aa: CASSETQFDRIDSNQPQHF
cdr3_nt: TGTGCCAGCAGTGAAACCCAATTTGACCGGATTGATAGCAATCAGCCCCAGCATTTT

d_call: -
v_call: TRBV6-4
j_call: TRBJ2-1
clone_size: -
cdr3_aa: CASSDRTNNEQFF
cdr3_nt: TGTGCCAGCAGTGACAGGACCAACAATGAGCAGTTCTTC

d_call: TRBD1
v_call: TRBV9
j_call: TRBJ2-3
clone_size: -
cdr3_aa: CASSAPKIPAGGSGTQYF
cdr3_nt: TGTGCCAGCAGCGCCCCCAAAATACCAGCAGGGGGCTCAGGTACGCAGTATTTT

d_call: -
v_call: TRBV5-8
j_call: TRBJ1-5
clone_size: -
cdr3_aa: CASSPGGGFDYQPQHF
cdr3_nt: TGTGCCAGCAGCCCCGGGGGAGGGTTCGATTATCAGCCCCAGCATTTT

d_call: TRBD2
v_call: TRBV7-9
j_call: TRBJ2-7
clone_size: -
cdr3_aa: CASSNGLADRYEQYF
cdr3_nt: TGTGCCAGCAGTAACGGACTAGCGGACCGCTACGAGCAGTACTTC